What follows are 7 T cell receptor beta chains derived from one specimen sequenced in a study of blood T cell repertoires in COVID-19 (dated by TCRdb to 2020 to 2022). The library was prepared using the immunoSEQ multiplex PCR assay. TCRdb obtained this table from immuneACCESS and retained in-frame rearrangements with V and J assigned. These tables miss some clones; where compared with another copy, unresolved V genes account for less than half of the shortfall, and the remainder is unexplained. The table for this sample lists some 200,000 clones; 87% of them were counted only once. The top ten clones comprise 10% of the sample. Specimen: PBMCs or T cells enriched from blood (not recorded which). These receptors were collected from a man in his late teens or twenties with acute COVID-19.

This chain links TRBV12-5 with TRBJ2-3, with 8 bases that match TRBD2. Germline lookup yields CDR1 LGHNT and CDR2 FRNRAP. CDR3 length: 15 residues. Trimming removed 5 bases from V and 0 bases from J; junction bases left unmatched: 4. CDR3 sequence: CASGPSSGSTDTQYF. CDR3 in DNA: TGTGCTAGTGGTCCGTCTAGCGGGAGCACAGATACGCAGTATTTT.

The CDR3 loop is CASSLGTSGTNEQFF. Here the CDR3 DNA reads TGTGCCAGCAGCTTAGGGACTAGCGGTACAAATGAGCAGTTCTTC. The chain recombines TRBV11-2 with TRBJ2-1; 10 bases agree with TRBD2. Germline V gives CDR1 SGHAT, CDR2 FQNNGV. The V gene end was trimmed by 1 base and the J gene end by 7 bases; junction bases not matched to a gene: 4. The CDR3 consists of 15 residues.

This chain uses TRBV27 with TRBJ1-2; possible D gene TRBD1, 5 bases. CDR3 length: 16 amino acids. Germline CDR1 reads MNHEY; CDR2 reads SMNVEV (reference sequence). Trimming took 2 bases from V and 6 from J, leaving 19 bases between them. CDR3 nucleotides: TGTGCCAGCAGTTTAGTAGAGGGACTCTCACCTGATGGCTACACCTTC. This sequence encodes CASSLVEGLSPDGYTF.

The genes are TRBV30 and TRBJ2-3; D gene unclear. CDR1 is GTSNPN, CDR2 SVGIG, per germline (reference sequence). V was pared by 3 bases and J by 2 bases, with 15 bases between. The CDR3 has 15 residues. In DNA form, the CDR3 reads TGTGCCTGGAGGCCTGGGTGGGCACTCACAGATACGCAGTATTTT. It translates to CAWRPGWALTDTQYF.

The chain joins TRBV4-1 to TRBJ1-3; perhaps TRBD1 as D (5 bases). This CDR3 comprises 16 residues. Germline assignment: CDR1 MGHRA and CDR2 YSYEKL. Deletions cut 4 bases from V and 4 bases from J, with 17 bases between. The CDR3 coding sequence is TGCGCCAGCAGCCCCCCACCTTTGGGGCGCGGAAACACCATATATTTT. Protein product: CASSPPPLGRGNTIYF.

This chain joins TRBV6-1 and TRBJ1-2; 7 nucleotides agree with TRBD1. The CDR3 extends over 14 amino acids. CDR1 MNHNS and CDR2 SASEGT come from the germline V gene. V dropped 3 bases and J dropped 4; count of bases not matched to a gene: 5. The CDR3 protein is CASSEGTASYGYTF. Written as DNA, the CDR3 is TGTGCCAGCAGTGAGGGGACAGCAAGCTATGGCTACACCTTC.

The chain employs TRBV5-1 and TRBJ1-1; 7 positions agree with TRBD1. The CDR3 spans 14 residues. Germline V gene lookup returns CDR1 SGHRS and CDR2 YFSETQ. Germline trimming cut 4 bases from V and 5 bases from J; bases unmatched to any gene: 8. In nucleotides, the CDR3 is TGCGCCAGCAGCGTACTGGGACAGCGGACTGAAGCTTTCTTT. Protein: CASSVLGQRTEAFF.